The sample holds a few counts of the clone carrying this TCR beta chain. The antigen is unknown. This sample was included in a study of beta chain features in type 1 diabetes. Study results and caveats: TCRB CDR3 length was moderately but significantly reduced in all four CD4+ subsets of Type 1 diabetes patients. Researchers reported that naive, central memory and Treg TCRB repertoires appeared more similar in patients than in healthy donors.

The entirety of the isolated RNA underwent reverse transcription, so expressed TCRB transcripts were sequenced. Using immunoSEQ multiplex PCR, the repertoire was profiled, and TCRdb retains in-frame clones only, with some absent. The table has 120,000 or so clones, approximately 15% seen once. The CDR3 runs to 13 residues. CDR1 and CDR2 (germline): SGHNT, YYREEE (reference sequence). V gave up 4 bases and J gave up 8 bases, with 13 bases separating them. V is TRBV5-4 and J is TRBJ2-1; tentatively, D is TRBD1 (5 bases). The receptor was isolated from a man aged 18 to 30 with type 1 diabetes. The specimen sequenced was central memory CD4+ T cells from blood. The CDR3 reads CASSRAGNDEQFF. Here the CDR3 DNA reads TGTGCCAGCAGCCGGGCAGGGAACGATGAGCAGTTCTTC.